This T cell receptor beta chain was documented in a study of OX40 agonist ivuxolimab in advanced cancers. Turning to the study itself: The patients' treatment was ivuxolimab, an agonistic anti-OX40 (CD134) antibody. Two patients with cutaneous melanoma and one with hepatocellular carcinoma, three in total, showed partial responses.

The germline gives CDR1 SGHTA, CDR2 FQGNSA. This CDR3 is 16 amino acids long. The V gene lost 5 bases and the J gene lost 7 bases, with 20 bases spanning the gap. Prior autoimmune disease or systemic immunosuppression barred patients. The study sampled blood at baseline, cycle 4 day 1, and cycle 7 day 1. Data came from immunoSEQ multiplex PCR; TCRdb stores just in-frame clones and leaves some out. This table holds fewer than 85,000 clones, just under 95% found once. The TCR originated in an adult with an advanced solid tumor such as melanoma, head and neck, liver or kidney cancer. The chain combines TRBV7-2 with TRBJ2-2, with D unclear. The specimen comprised CD4+ or CD8+ T cells sorted from blood, sampled in a trial of the OX40 agonist ivuxolimab. CDR3 DNA sequence: TGTGCCAGCAGCCAACCTACCGAGGCGCTCGGCGGGGAGCTGTTTTTT. It specifies CASSQPTEALGGELFF.